This T cell receptor beta chain appears in the sequencing data of a study of vaccination and CD4 T cells after COVID-19. This clonotype occurred a few times. The target antigen is unknown. An Oncomine TCR Beta short-read assay was used to sequence the DNA from cultured CD4+ T cells. A single record per CDR3 protein comes from TCRdb applying MiXCR to the PCR reads. The sample contains almost 7,500 distinct CDR3 sequences, about 35% of which appear only once. The sample's treatment: approximately nine-day PBMC culture with coronavirus spike peptide pools or control peptides (ViraFEST assay). CD4+ T cells that came from the unexposed donor were collected before the COVID-19 pandemic (2011-2018). The CDR3 is 13 residues long. With 8 bases clipped from V and 4 bases from J, the junction kept 5 bases outside the gene matches.

The sample was CD4+ T cells from blood, cultured in vitro. This clonotype was obtained from a human donor in good health. The V and J genes are TRBV12-3 or TRBV12-4 and TRBJ1-1; 9 nucleotides line up with TRBD1. The CDR3 reads CASSGTGFTEAFF. In nucleotides, the CDR3 is TGTGCCAGCTCCGGGACAGGGTTCACTGAAGCTTTCTTT.